This passage covers 24 T cell receptor beta chains from one sample sequenced in a study of beta chain features in type 1 diabetes. Their antigens remain unidentified. Study observations and caveats: Type 1 diabetes patients had moderately but significantly shorter TCRB CDR3s in all four CD4+ subsets.

The whole isolated RNA underwent reverse transcription, so sequencing captured expressed TCRB transcripts. Repertoires were generated with immunoSEQ multiplex PCR, while TCRdb's copy carries only in-frame clones and drops some. The table shows about 160,000 clones, with 7.8% occurring only once. The sequenced sample was central memory CD4+ T cells from blood. These receptors came from a woman between 40 and 50 years old with type 1 diabetes.

Ten or more counts support this clone. V usage is TRBV6-6 and J usage is TRBJ2-1, with D possibly being TRBD2 (7 bases). This CDR3 has 14 residues. Germline lookup yields CDR1 MNHNY and CDR2 SVGAGI (reference sequence). V was shortened by 2 bases and J by 6 bases, with 11 bases between the two germline ends. CDR3 in amino acids: CASSYGGGPNEQFF. The CDR3 nucleotides are TGTGCCAGCAGTTACGGCGGGGGCCCCAATGAGCAGTTCTTC.

The genes are TRBV9 and TRBJ2-2; 7 nucleotides agree with TRBD2. The V gene's germline CDR1 is SGDLS and CDR2 YYNGEE. This CDR3 has 15 amino acids. V lost 0 bases, J lost 5 bases, and 4 bases stayed unmatched. The CDR3 protein is CASSVGGGLTGELFF. The CDR3 bases are TGTGCCAGCAGCGTAGGCGGGGGATTAACCGGGGAGCTGTTTTTT.

This clone was recorded at least ten times. The CDR3 is CASSLNRNEQFF. CDR3 DNA sequence: TGCGCCAGCAGCTTGAATCGGAATGAGCAGTTCTTC. The gene calls are TRBV5-1 and TRBJ2-1; the D is unclear. CDR3 length: 12 amino acids. The germline gives CDR1 SGHRS, CDR2 YFSETQ. Trimming shortened V by 1 base and J by 7 bases, and 6 bases separated the two germline ends.

This clone has more than one count but fewer than ten. This sequence joins TRBV10-3 and TRBJ2-7, with 10 nucleotides matching TRBD2. CDR1 and CDR2 (germline): ENHRY, SYGVKD. After removal of 7 bases from V and 6 bases from J, the junction contained 12 bases not matched to a gene. The CDR3 extends over 15 amino acids. CDR3 sequence (DNA): TGTGCCATCAACCCCGGGACTAGCGCCCCCGGCGAGCAGTACTTC. The encoded protein is CAINPGTSAPGEQYF.

This chain connects TRBV23-1 to TRBJ1-2; D might be TRBD1 (5 bases). TRBV23-1 is sorted into the ORF group, with uncertain function. Trimming removed 8 bases at V and 5 bases at J, with 21 bases between. The CDR3 spans 15 residues. CDR3 protein: CASVSPGPGNYGYTF. In DNA form, the CDR3 reads TGCGCCAGCGTTTCCCCTGGGCCAGGGAATTATGGCTACACCTTC.

This clone came up a few times. The chain combines TRBV7-9 with TRBJ1-6, with D possibly matching TRBD1 (5 bases). The CDR3 has 14 amino acids. Trimming took 3 bases from V and 5 from J, leaving 8 bases between them. The germline V gene has CDR1 SEHNR and CDR2 FQNEAQ (reference sequence). CDR3 protein: CASSLRQNNSPLHF. The CDR3 bases are TGTGCCAGCAGCTTGAGACAGAATAATTCACCCCTCCACTTT.

This clone appeared a few times. V usage is TRBV5-4 and J usage is TRBJ2-1; 7 nucleotides match TRBD2. CDR1 is SGHNT and CDR2 is YYREEE in the germline V gene (reference sequence). This CDR3 contains 14 residues. V lost 4 bases and J lost 5; bases outside the gene matches: 6. The DNA for the CDR3 is TGTGCCAGCAGCATCGAGGGGACTAACAATGAGCAGTTCTTC. It translates to CASSIEGTNNEQFF.

V gene TRBV19 combines with J gene TRBJ2-2; D not resolved. The CDR3 is made up of 13 amino acids. V gave up 8 bases and J gave up 2 bases, with 9 bases separating them. Germline CDR1 LNHDA, CDR2 SQIVND (reference sequence). This CDR3 is CASPQLNTGELFF. For the CDR3, the DNA is TGTGCCAGTCCACAGTTAAACACCGGGGAGCTGTTTTTT.

This clone was observed a handful of times. The J gene is TRBJ1-5, the V gene TRBV4-1; 8 bases are shared with TRBD1. The germline CDR1 and CDR2 sequences are MGHRA and YSYEKL. This CDR3 is built from 13 residues. After removal of 4 bases from V and 9 bases from J, the junction contained 5 bases not matched to a gene. This CDR3 reads CASSLQGDPPQHF. The DNA of the CDR3 is TGCGCCAGCAGCCTACAGGGGGACCCGCCCCAGCATTTT.

The genes are TRBV5-1 and TRBJ1-2; the match to TRBD1 covers 10 bases. V shed 4 bases, J shed 5 bases, and the junction held 5 bases outside the gene matches. There are 14 residues in the CDR3. Germline V gives CDR1 SGHRS, CDR2 YFSETQ. The chain's CDR3 is CASSPEGQGYGYTF. The CDR3 DNA reads as TGCGCCAGCAGCCCGGAGGGACAGGGGTATGGCTACACCTTC.

This clone was picked up many times. V and J are TRBV28 and TRBJ2-6; D is unclear. Trimming stripped 6 bases from V and 2 bases from J, with 11 bases between. CDR1 and CDR2 from the germline V gene are MDHEN and SYDVKM. There are 15 residues in the CDR3. CDR3 DNA: TGTGCCAGCAGGGCACTAAACGCTGGGGCCAACGTCCTGACTTTC. Its protein product is CASRALNAGANVLTF.

This sequence joins TRBV6-1 and TRBJ2-5, with 8 bases matching TRBD2. The trim removed 5 bases at V and 2 bases at J, leaving 4 bases unmatched. Germline values: CDR1 MNHNS, CDR2 SASEGT. The CDR3 spans 14 residues. CDR3 coding DNA: TGTGCCAGCAGTCGTATAGCGGGACAAGAGACCCAGTACTTC. Amino acids: CASSRIAGQETQYF.

This clone came up once. The rearrangement uses TRBV27 and TRBJ2-1, with D perhaps matching TRBD1 (5 bases). Per the germline V gene, CDR1 is MNHEY and CDR2 is SMNVEV (reference sequence). The CDR3 loop spans 14 amino acids. V lost 4 bases and J 0 bases, leaving 7 bases between the germline ends. CDR3 DNA sequence: TGTGCCAGCAGTTCAGGGCCCTCCTACAATGAGCAGTTCTTC. Its protein product is CASSSGPSYNEQFF.

In this sample, this clone turned up a few times. The chain couples TRBV7-2 to TRBJ2-3, with a possible D match to TRBD2 (5 bases). V gave up 5 bases and J gave up 0 bases, with 12 bases separating them. There are 15 residues in the CDR3. In germline, CDR1 is SGHTA, CDR2 FQGNSA. The CDR3 DNA reads as TGTGCCAGCAGCGGTTGGGAGACAAGCACAGATACGCAGTATTTT. Translating it yields CASSGWETSTDTQYF.

This chain connects TRBV13 to TRBJ2-3; TRBD2 matches at 8 bases. The J segment lost 4 bases and the V segment lost 5 bases, leaving 8 bases of the junction unmatched. Germline V gives CDR1 PRHDT, CDR2 FYEKMQ (reference sequence). The length of the CDR3 is 15 residues. CDR3: CASSPSAGAADTQYF. CDR3 nucleotide sequence: TGTGCCAGCAGCCCCTCAGCGGGAGCCGCAGATACGCAGTATTTT.

The chain combines TRBV9 with TRBJ2-1; 9 bases fit TRBD1. This CDR3 comprises 15 residues. V lost 3 bases and J lost 3; bases outside the gene matches: 4. From germline, CDR1 is SGDLS and CDR2 YYNGEE. CDR3 amino acids: CASSGRDRDYNEQFF. The CDR3 region has the DNA TGTGCCAGCAGCGGGAGGGACAGGGACTACAATGAGCAGTTCTTC.

The V gene is TRBV25-1, the J gene TRBJ2-1, with 8 bases aligning to TRBD2. This CDR3 is 13 amino acids long. V was pared by 4 bases and J by 13 bases, with 9 bases of the junction left unmatched. Germline V gene sequence: CDR1 MGHDK, CDR2 SYGVNS. The CDR3 reads CASSASGGVGQFF. The CDR3 DNA reads as TGTGCCAGCAGTGCATCCGGGGGGGTGGGACAGTTCTTC. Full variable domain (outside the CDR3, taken from reference TRBV25-1 and TRBJ2-1): EADIYQTPRYLVIGTGKKITLECSQTMGHDKMYWYQQDPGMELHLIHYSYGVNSTEKGDLSSESTVSRIRTEHFPLTLESARPSHTSQYLCASSASGGVGQFFGPGTRLTVL.

The chain carries TRBV7-9 and TRBJ1-2; D unclear. With 5 bases removed from V and 4 bases from J, the gap between germline ends came to 11 bases. CDR3 length: 13 residues. Per germline, CDR1 SEHNR and CDR2 FQNEAQ (reference sequence). The CDR3 loop is CASSTSTGYGYTF. In nucleotides, the CDR3 is TGTGCCAGCAGCACCTCCACCGGCTATGGCTACACCTTC.

This clone was picked up a small number of times. V is TRBV11-2 and J is TRBJ2-7, with a possible D match to TRBD1 (5 bases). CDR3 length: 15 amino acids. V lost 0 bases, J lost 2 bases, and 11 bases lay in between. Germline lookup yields CDR1 SGHAT and CDR2 FQNNGV. CDR3 bases: TGTGCCAGCAGCTTAGACAGGGAAGGAGCCTACGAGCAGTACTTC. This encodes CASSLDREGAYEQYF.

This clone has a count of ten or more. The identical CDR3 is also encoded by other nucleotide sequences in the sample. The V gene is TRBV10-3, the J gene TRBJ1-1, with unresolved D. Trimming removed 3 bases at V and 1 base at J, with 6 bases between. Germline V gene sequence: CDR1 ENHRY, CDR2 SYGVKD. The CDR3 loop spans 13 amino acids. The CDR3 region has the DNA TGTGCCATCAGTGAACCCAGGAACACTGAAGCTTTCTTT. Protein: CAISEPRNTEAFF.

A few counts support this clone. The CDR3 is CASSLDIDLGYGYTF. The CDR3 DNA reads as TGTGCCAGCAGTTTGGACATCGACTTAGGCTATGGCTACACCTTC. The V and J genes are TRBV28 and TRBJ1-2, with a tentative D call TRBD1 (5 bases). Germline lookup yields CDR1 MDHEN and CDR2 SYDVKM. This CDR3 is 15 amino acids long. The ends were cut back, 3 bases at V and 4 bases at J, with 15 bases in the middle.

The chain uses TRBV7-2 and TRBJ1-5, with D perhaps matching TRBD1 (5 bases). The CDR3 is 14 amino acids. V was shortened by 3 bases and J by 3 bases, with 9 bases between the two germline ends. Germline V lookup: CDR1 SGHTA, CDR2 FQGNSA. CDR3 DNA sequence: TGTGCCAGCAGCTTCGGACAAGCCAATCAGCCCCAGCATTTT. Protein: CASSFGQANQPQHF.

This clone was seen a few times. The genes are TRBV5-1 and TRBJ1-5; a weak D match, TRBD1 (6 bases). Trimming removed 4 bases from V and 0 bases from J, with 11 bases in between. Per germline, CDR1 SGHRS and CDR2 YFSETQ. This CDR3 spans 15 amino acids. Here the CDR3 DNA reads TGCGCCAGCAGCGCACAGGGCAATAGCAATCAGCCCCAGCATTTT. Translated, it gives CASSAQGNSNQPQHF.

This clone was observed a handful of times. The rearrangement links TRBV28 to TRBJ1-1, with unresolved D. CDR1 is MDHEN and CDR2 is SYDVKM in the germline V gene. This CDR3 has 14 amino acids. The germline V and J ends were trimmed by 3 bases and 1 base, with 9 bases remaining between them. The CDR3 loop reads CASSFLSSNTEAFF. The CDR3 DNA sequence: TGTGCCAGCAGTTTCCTTTCCTCGAACACTGAAGCTTTCTTT.